This paragraph reports one T cell receptor beta chain. The record originates from a study of blood T cell repertoires in COVID-19. Profiling relied on immunoSEQ multiplex PCR, and the TCRdb table lists in-frame clones only, not all of them. The data show tens of thousands of clones, 84% seen once. After removal of 4 bases from V and 3 bases from J, the junction contained 3 bases not matched to a gene. Germline CDR1 reads SQVTM; CDR2 reads ANQGSEA. The CDR3 totals 13 residues. Sequencing input: peripheral blood. This TCR was recovered from a man in his sixties with acute or convalescent COVID-19. The V gene is TRBV29-1, the J gene TRBJ2-1; TRBD1 matches 7 bases. In DNA, the CDR3 is TGCAGCGTTGCGACAGGGTACTACAATGAGCAGTTCTTC. The encoded protein is CSVATGYYNEQFF.